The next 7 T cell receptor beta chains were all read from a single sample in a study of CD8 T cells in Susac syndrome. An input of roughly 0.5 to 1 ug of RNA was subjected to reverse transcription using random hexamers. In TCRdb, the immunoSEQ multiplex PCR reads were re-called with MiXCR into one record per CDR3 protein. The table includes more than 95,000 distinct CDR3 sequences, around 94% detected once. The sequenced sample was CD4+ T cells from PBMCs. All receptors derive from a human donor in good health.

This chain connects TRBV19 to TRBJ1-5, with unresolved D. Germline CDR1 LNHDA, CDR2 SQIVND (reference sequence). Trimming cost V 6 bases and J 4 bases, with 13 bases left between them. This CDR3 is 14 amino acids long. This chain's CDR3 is CASSSGRPNQPQHF. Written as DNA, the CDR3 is TGTGCCAGTAGCTCCGGCAGACCTAATCAGCCCCAGCATTTT.

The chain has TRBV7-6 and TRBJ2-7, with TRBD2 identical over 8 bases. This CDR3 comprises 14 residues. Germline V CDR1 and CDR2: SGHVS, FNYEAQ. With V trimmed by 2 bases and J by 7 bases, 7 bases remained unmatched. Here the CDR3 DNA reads TGTGCCAGCAGCTTACGGGAGGGCCTCGGGGAGCAGTACTTC. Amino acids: CASSLREGLGEQYF.

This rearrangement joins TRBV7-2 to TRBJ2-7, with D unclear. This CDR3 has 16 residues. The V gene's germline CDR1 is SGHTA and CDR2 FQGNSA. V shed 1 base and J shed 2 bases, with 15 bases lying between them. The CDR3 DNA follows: TGTGCCAGCAGCTTAGGGGTCCACGGAAGGGCCTACGAGCAGTACTTC. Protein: CASSLGVHGRAYEQYF.

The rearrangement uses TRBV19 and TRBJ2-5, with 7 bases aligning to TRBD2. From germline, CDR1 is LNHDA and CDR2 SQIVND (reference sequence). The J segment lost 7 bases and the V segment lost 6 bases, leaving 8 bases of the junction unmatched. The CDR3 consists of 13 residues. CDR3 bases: TGTGCCAGTAGGTTGACTAGCTCCGCGACCCAGTACTTC. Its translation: CASRLTSSATQYF.

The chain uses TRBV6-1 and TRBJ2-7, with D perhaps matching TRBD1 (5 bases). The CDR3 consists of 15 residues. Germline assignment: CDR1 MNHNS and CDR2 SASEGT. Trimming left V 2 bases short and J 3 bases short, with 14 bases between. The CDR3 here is CASSEYSRDFYEQYF. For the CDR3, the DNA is TGTGCCAGCAGTGAATACAGCAGGGATTTCTACGAGCAGTACTTC.

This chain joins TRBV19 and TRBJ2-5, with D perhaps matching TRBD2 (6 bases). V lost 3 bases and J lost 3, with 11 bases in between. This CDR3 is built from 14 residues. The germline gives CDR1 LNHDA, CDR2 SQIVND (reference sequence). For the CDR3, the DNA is TGTGCCAGTAGTATTGGGGACTTCGAAGAGACCCAGTACTTC. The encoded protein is CASSIGDFEETQYF. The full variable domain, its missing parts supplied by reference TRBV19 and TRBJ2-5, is DGGITQSPKYLFRKEGQNVTLSCEQNLNHDAMYWYRQDPGQGLRLIYYSQIVNDFQKGDIAEGYSVSREKKESFPLTVTSAQKNPTAFYLCASSIGDFEETQYFGPGTRLLVL.

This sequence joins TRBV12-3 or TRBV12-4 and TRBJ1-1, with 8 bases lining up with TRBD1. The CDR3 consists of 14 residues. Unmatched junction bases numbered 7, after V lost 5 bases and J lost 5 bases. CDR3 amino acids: CASSLDREGTEAFF. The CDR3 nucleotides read TGTGCCAGCAGTCTGGACAGGGAAGGGACTGAAGCTTTCTTT.